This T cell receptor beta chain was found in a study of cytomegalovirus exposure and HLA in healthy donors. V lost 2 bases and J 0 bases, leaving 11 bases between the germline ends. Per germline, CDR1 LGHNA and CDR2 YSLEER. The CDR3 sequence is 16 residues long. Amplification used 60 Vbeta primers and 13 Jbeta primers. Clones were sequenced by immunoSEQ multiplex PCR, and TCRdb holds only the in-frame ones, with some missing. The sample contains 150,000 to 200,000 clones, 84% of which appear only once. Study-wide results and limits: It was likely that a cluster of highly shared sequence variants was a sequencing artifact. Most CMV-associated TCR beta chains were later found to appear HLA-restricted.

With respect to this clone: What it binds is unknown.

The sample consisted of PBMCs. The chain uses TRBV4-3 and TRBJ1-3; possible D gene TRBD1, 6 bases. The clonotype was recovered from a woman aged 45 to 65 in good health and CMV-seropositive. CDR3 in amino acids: CASSQMQGFSGNTIYF. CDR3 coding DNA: TGCGCCAGCAGCCAAATGCAGGGGTTCTCTGGAAACACCATATATTTT.